This TCR beta chain was recovered during a study of blood T cells in healthy people across ages. Broader study findings: Estimates based on one million T cells were treated as lower bounds.

On this clonotype: Its antigen is currently unknown.

The CDR3 is 15 amino acids. Germline V gene lookup returns CDR1 SGDLS and CDR2 YYNGEE. Trimming removed 0 bases from V and 7 bases from J, with 15 bases in between. Roughly 9.2 milliliters of peripheral blood were drawn from each donor into EDTA-treated tubes. The authors ran a second PCR of roughly 6 to 12 cycles using a sample-barcoded 5' primer and a J-beta primer mix. The authors tagged each cDNA molecule using a template-switch adaptor with 12 random nucleotides. Each CDR3 protein is one row after TCRdb ran MiXCR on the 5' RACE reads. The repertoire holds about 1,000,000 distinct CDR3 sequences, with around 45% as singletons.

This chain links TRBV9 with TRBJ2-3; tentatively, D is TRBD2 (6 bases). The sequence came from a woman between 55 and 75 years old in good health. The sample taken for sequencing was blood. DNA of the CDR3: TGTGCCAGCAGCGTAGGAAGGGACGGAGGGAATACGCAGTATTTT. It translates to CASSVGRDGGNTQYF.